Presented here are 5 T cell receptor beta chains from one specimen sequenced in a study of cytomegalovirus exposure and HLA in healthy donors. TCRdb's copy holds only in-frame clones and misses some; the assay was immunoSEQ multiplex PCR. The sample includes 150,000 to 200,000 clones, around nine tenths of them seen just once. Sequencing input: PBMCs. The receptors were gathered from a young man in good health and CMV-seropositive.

CDR3 protein: CAWSFTTEAFF. CDR3 sequence (DNA): TGTGCCTGGTCTTTCACCACTGAAGCTTTCTTT. The chain employs TRBV30 and TRBJ1-1; D ambiguous. V was pared by 5 bases and J by 4 bases, with 8 bases between. This CDR3 region has 11 residues. Per the germline V gene, CDR1 is GTSNPN and CDR2 is SVGIG (reference sequence).

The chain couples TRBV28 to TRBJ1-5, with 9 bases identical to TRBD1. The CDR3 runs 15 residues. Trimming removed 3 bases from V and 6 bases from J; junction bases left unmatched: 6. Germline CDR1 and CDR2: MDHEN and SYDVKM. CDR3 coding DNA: TGTGCCAGCAGTTTCGGGGACAGGGTATTTCAGCCCCAGCATTTT. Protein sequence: CASSFGDRVFQPQHF.

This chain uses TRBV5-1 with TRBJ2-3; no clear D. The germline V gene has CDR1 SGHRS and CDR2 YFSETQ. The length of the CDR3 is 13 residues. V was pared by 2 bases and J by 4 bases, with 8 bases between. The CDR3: CASSFVLSDTQYF. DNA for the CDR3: TGCGCCAGCAGCTTCGTCCTCTCAGATACGCAGTATTTT. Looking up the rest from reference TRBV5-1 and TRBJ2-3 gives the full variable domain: KAGVTQTPRYLIKTRGQQVTLSCSPISGHRSVSWYQQTPGQGLQFLFEYFSETQRNKGNFPGRFSGRQFSNSRSEMNVSTLELGDSALYLCASSFVLSDTQYFGPGTRLTVL.

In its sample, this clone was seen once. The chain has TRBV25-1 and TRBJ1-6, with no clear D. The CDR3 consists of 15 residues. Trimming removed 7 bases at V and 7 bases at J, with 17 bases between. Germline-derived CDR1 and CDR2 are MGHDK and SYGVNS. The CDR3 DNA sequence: TGTGCCAGCACCCCGAAGGGAGGGATCAATTCACCCCTCCACTTT. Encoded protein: CASTPKGGINSPLHF.

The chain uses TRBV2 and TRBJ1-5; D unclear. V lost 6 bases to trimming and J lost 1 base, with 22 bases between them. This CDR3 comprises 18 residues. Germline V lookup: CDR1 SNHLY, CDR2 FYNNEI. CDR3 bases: TGTGCCAGCAGGACTTTTTCAGGTGGGCTAGGGAGCAATCAGCCCCAGCATTTT. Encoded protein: CASRTFSGGLGSNQPQHF. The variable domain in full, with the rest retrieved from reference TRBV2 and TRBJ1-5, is EPEVTQTPSHQVTQMGQEVILRCVPISNHLYFYWYRQILGQKVEFLVSFYNNEISEKSEIFDDQFSVERPDGSNFTLKIRSTKLEDSAMYFCASRTFSGGLGSNQPQHFGDGTRLSIL.